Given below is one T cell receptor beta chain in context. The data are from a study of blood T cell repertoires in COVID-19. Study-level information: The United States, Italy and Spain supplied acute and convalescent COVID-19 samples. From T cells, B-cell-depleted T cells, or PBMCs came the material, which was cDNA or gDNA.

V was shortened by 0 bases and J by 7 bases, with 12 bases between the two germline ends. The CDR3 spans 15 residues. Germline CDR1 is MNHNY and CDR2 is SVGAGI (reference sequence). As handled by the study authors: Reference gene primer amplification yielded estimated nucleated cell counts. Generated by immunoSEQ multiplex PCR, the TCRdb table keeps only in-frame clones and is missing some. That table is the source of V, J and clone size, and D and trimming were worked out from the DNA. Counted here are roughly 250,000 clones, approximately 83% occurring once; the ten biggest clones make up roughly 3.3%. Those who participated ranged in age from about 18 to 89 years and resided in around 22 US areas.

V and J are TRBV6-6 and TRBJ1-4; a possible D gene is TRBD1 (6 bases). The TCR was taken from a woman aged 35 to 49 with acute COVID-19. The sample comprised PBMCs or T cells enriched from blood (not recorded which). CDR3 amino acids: CASSYSAGEGEKLFF. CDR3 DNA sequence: TGTGCCAGCAGTTACTCGGCAGGGGAGGGTGAAAAACTGTTTTTT.